This TCR beta chain was sequenced during a study of blood T cell repertoires in COVID-19. About the research overall: Material from acute and convalescent COVID-19 was sourced from the United States, Italy and Spain. T cells, B-cell-depleted T cells, or PBMCs supplied cDNA or gDNA.

Seattle patients were enrolled during active infection and followed longitudinally. Per the study methods: Quantification of nucleated cells was approximated via reference gene primer amplification. TCRdb's copy holds only in-frame clones and misses some; the assay was immunoSEQ multiplex PCR. V and J calls and clone size follow that table, whereas D and trimming were derived from the DNA. The profile shows fewer than 250,000 clones, 80% to 95% of them singletons. Germline-derived CDR1 and CDR2 are LNHDA and SQIVND (reference sequence). The length of the CDR3 is 16 residues. The junction had 10 bases not matched to a gene; V was cut back by 9 bases and J by 2 bases.

V and J are TRBV19 and TRBJ2-2; the match to TRBD1 covers 9 bases. This receptor was taken from a man aged 25 to 40 with COVID-19, enrolled during active disease. The sequenced sample consisted of peripheral blood. The CDR3 region is CASFPTGGFNTGELFF. CDR3 in DNA: TGTGCCAGCTTTCCGACAGGGGGATTTAACACCGGGGAGCTGTTTTTT.